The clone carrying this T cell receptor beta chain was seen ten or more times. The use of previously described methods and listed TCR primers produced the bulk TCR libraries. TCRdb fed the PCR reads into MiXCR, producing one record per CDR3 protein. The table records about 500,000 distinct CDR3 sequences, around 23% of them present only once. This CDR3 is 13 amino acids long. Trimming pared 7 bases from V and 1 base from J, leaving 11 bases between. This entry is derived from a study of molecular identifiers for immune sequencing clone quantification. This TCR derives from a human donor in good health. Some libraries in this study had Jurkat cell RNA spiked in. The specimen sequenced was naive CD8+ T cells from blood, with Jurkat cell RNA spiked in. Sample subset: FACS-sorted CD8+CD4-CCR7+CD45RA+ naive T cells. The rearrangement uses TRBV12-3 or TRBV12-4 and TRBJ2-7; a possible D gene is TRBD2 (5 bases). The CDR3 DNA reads TGTGCCAGCAAGGGCGGACTTTCCTACGAGCAGTACTTC. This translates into CASKGGLSYEQYF.